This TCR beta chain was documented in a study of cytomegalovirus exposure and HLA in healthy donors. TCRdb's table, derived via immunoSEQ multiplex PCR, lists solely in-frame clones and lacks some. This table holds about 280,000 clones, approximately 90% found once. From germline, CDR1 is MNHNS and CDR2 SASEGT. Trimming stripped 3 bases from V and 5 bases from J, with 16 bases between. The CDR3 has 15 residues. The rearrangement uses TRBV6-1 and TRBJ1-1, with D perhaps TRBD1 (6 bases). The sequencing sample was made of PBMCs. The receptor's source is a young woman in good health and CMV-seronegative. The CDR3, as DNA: TGTGCCAGCAGTGACCCTAACGACAGGCGTACTGAAGCTTTCTTT. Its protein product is CASSDPNDRRTEAFF.